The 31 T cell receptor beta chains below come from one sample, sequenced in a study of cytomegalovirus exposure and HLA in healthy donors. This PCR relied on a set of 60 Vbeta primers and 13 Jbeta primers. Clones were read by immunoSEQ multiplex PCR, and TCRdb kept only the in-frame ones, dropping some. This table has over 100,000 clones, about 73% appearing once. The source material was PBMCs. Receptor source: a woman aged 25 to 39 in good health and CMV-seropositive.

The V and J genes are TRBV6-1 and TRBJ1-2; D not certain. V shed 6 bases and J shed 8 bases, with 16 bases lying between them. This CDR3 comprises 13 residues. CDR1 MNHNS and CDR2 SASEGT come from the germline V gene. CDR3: CASSMTSERGYTF. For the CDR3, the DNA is TGTGCCAGCAGCATGACCTCGGAGAGGGGCTACACCTTC.

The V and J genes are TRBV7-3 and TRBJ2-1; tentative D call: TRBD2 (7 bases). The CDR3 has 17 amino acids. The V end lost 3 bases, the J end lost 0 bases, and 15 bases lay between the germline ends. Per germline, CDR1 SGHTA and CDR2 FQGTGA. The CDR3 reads CASSFRGGEGSYNEQFF. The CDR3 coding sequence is TGTGCCAGCAGCTTCAGAGGGGGGGAGGGCTCCTACAATGAGCAGTTCTTC.

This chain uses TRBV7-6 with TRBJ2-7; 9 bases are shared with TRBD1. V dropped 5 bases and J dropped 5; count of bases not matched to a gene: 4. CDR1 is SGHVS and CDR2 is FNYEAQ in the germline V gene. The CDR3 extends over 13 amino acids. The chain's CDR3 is CASSPTGGNEQYF. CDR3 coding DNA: TGTGCCAGCAGCCCTACAGGGGGCAACGAGCAGTACTTC. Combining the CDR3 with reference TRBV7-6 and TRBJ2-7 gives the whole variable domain GAGVSQSPRYKVTKRGQDVALRCDPISGHVSLYWYRQALGQGPEFLTYFNYEAQQDKSGLPNDRFSAERPEGSISTLTIQRTEQRDSAMYRCASSPTGGNEQYFGPGTRLTVT.

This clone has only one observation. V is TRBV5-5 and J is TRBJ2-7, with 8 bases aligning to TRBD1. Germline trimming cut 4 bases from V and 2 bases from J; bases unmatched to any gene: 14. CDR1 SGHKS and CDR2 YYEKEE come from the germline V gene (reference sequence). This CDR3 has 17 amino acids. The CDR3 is CASSVFWTGQGTYEQYF. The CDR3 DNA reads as TGTGCCAGCAGCGTATTCTGGACAGGGCAAGGGACCTACGAGCAGTACTTC.

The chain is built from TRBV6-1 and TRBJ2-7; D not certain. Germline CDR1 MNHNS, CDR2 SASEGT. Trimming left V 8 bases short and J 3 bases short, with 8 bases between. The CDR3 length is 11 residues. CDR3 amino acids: CASRQIYEQYF. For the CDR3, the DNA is TGTGCCAGCCGACAAATCTACGAGCAGTACTTC.

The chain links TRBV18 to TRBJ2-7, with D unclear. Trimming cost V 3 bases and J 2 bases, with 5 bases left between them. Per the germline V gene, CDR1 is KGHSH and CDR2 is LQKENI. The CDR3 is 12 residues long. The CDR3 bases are TGTGCCAGCTCACCGTCCGCCTACGAGCAGTACTTC. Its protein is CASSPSAYEQYF.

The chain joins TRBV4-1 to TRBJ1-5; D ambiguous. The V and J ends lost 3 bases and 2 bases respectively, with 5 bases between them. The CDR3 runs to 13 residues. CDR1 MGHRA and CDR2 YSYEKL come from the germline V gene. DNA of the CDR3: TGCGCCAGCAGCCACCCCGGCAATCAGCCCCAGCATTTT. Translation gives CASSHPGNQPQHF.

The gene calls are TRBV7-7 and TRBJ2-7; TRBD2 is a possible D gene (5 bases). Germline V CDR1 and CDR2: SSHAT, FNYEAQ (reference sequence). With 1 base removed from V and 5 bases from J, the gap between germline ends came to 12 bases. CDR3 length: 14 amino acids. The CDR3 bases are TGTGCCAGCAGCTTAGGGCTGGGGAGAGACGAGCAGTACTTC. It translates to CASSLGLGRDEQYF.

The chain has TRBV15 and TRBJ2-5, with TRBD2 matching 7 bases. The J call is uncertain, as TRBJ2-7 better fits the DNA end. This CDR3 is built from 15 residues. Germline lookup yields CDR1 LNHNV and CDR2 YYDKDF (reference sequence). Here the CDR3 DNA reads TGTGCCACCAGCAGAGCCGGGGAGGGTTTCGACGAGCAGTACTTC. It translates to CATSRAGEGFDEQYF.

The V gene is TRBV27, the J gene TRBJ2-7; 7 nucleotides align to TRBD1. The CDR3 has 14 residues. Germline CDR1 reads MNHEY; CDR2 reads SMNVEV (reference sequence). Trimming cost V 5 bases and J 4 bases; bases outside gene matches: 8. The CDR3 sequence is CASSHHKQGYEQYF. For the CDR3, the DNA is TGTGCCAGCAGTCATCACAAACAGGGGTACGAGCAGTACTTC.

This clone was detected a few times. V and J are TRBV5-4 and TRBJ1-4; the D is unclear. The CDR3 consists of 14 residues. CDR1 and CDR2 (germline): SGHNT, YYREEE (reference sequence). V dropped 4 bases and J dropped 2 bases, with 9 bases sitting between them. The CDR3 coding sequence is TGTGCCAGCAGCCGCTTGGAGACTAATGAAAAACTGTTTTTT. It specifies CASSRLETNEKLFF.

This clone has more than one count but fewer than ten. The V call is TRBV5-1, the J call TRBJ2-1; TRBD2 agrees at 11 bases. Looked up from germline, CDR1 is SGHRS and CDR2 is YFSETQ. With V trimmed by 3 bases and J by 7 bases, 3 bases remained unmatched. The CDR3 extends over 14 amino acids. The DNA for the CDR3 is TGCGCCAGCAGCTATAGCGGGGGGGGGAATGAGCAGTTCTTC. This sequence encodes CASSYSGGGNEQFF.

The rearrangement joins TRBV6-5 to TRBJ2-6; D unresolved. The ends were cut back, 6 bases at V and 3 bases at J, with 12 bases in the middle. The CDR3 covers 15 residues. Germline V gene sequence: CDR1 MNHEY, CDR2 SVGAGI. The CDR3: CASRPEWSGANVLTF. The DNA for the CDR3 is TGTGCCAGCAGGCCGGAGTGGAGTGGGGCCAACGTCCTGACTTTC.

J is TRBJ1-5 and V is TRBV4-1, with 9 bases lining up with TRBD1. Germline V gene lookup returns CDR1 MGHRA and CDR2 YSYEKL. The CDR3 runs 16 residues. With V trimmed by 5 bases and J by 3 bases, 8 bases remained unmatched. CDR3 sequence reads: CASSWDRELFNQPQHF. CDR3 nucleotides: TGCGCCAGCAGCTGGGACAGGGAACTTTTCAATCAGCCCCAGCATTTT.

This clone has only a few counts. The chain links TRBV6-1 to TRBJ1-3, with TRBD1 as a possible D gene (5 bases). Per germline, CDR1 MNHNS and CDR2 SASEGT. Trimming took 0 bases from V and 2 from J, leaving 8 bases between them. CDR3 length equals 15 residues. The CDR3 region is CASSEAPGTGNTIYF. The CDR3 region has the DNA TGTGCCAGCAGTGAAGCGCCAGGGACTGGAAACACCATATATTTT.

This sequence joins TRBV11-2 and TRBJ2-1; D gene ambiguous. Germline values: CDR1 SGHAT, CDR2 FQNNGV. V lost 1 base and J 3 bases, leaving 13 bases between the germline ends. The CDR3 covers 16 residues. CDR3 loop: CASSLAPSEIYNEQFF. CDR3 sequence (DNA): TGTGCCAGCAGCTTAGCCCCGTCGGAGATCTACAATGAGCAGTTCTTC.

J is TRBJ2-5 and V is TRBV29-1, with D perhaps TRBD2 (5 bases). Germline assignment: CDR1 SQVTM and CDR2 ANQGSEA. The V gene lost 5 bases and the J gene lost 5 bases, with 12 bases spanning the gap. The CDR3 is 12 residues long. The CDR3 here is CSVWGTGETQYF. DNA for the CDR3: TGCAGCGTTTGGGGAACGGGGGAGACCCAGTACTTC. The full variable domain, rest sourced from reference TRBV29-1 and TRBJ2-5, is SAVISQKPSRDICQRGTSLTIQCQVDSQVTMMFWYRQQPGQSLTLIATANQGSEATYESGFVIDKFPISRPNLTFSTLTVSNMSPEDSSIYLCSVWGTGETQYFGPGTRLLVL.

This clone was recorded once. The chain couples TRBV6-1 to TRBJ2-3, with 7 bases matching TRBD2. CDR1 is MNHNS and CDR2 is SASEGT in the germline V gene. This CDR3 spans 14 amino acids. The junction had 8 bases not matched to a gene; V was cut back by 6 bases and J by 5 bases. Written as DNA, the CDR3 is TGTGCCAGCAGCCAATGGGGGGGTGAAGATACGCAGTATTTT. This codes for CASSQWGGEDTQYF.

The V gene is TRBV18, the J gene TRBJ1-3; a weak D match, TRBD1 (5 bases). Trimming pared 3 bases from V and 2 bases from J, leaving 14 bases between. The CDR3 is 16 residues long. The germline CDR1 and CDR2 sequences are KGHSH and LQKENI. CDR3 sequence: CASSPTQGKPGNTIYF. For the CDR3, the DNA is TGTGCCAGCTCACCGACGCAGGGAAAGCCTGGAAACACCATATATTTT.

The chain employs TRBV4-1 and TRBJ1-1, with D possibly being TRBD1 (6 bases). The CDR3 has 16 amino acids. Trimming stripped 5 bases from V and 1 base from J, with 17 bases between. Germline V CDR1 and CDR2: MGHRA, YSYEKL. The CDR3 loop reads CASSYPAGRGNTEAFF. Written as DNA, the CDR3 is TGCGCCAGCAGCTACCCTGCCGGCAGGGGGAACACTGAAGCTTTCTTT.

The CDR3 loop reads CASRLDLVGNQPQHF. The CDR3 DNA follows: TGTGCCAGCAGGCTAGATTTAGTCGGCAATCAGCCCCAGCATTTT. This chain joins TRBV6-1 and TRBJ1-5, with unresolved D. This CDR3 comprises 15 residues. CDR1 MNHNS and CDR2 SASEGT come from the germline V gene. V lost 6 bases to trimming and J lost 2 bases, with 14 bases between them.

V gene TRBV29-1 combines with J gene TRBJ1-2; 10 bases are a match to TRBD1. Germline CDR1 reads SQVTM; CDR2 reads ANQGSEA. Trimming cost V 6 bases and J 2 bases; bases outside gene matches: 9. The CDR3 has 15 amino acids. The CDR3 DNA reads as TGCAGCGTGAGAGGGACAGGGGATAGAAACTATGGCTACACCTTC. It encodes CSVRGTGDRNYGYTF.

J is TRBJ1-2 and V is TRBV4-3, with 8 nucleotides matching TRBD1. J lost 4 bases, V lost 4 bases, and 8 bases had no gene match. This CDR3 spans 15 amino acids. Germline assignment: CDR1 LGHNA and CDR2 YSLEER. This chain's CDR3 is CASSPRTGSVYGYTF. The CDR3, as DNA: TGCGCCAGCAGCCCGAGGACAGGGTCGGTCTATGGCTACACCTTC.

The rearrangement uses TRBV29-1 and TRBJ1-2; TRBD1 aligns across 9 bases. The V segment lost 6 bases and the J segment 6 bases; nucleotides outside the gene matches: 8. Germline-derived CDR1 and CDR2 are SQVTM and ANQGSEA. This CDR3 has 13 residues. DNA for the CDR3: TGCAGCGTCCGAGGGGGACAGGGTGATGGCTACACCTTC. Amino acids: CSVRGGQGDGYTF.

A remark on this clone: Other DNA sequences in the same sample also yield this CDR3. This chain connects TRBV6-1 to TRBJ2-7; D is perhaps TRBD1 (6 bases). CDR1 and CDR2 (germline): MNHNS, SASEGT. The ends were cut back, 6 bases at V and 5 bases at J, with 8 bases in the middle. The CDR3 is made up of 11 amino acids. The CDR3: CASRQGHEQYF. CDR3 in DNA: TGTGCCAGCAGACAGGGCCACGAGCAGTACTTC.

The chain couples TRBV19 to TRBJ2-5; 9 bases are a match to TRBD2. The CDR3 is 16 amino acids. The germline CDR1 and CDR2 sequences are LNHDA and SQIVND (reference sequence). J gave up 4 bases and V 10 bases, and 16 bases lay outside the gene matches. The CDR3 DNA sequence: TGTGCCACTAAGGGGGCTTCTAGCGGGGATATAGAGACCCAGTACTTC. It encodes CATKGASSGDIETQYF.

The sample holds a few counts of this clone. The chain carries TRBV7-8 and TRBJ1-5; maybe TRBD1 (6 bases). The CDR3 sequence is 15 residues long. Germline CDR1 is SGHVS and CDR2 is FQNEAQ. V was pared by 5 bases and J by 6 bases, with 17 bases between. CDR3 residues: CASSTHQGPSQPQHF. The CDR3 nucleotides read TGTGCCAGCAGCACTCATCAGGGGCCCAGTCAGCCCCAGCATTTT.

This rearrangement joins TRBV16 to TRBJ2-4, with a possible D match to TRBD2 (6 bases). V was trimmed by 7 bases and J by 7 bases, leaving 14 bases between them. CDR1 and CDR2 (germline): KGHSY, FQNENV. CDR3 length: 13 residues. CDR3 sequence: CASTRGIGNIQYF. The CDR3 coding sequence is TGTGCCAGCACCCGGGGGATCGGGAACATTCAGTACTTC.

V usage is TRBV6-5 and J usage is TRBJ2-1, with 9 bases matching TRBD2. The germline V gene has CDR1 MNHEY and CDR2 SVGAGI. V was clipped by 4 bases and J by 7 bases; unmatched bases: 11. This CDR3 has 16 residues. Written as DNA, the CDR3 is TGTGCCAGCAGTTCCATTTGGCGGGGGGGCCGGAATGAGCAGTTCTTC. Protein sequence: CASSSIWRGGRNEQFF.

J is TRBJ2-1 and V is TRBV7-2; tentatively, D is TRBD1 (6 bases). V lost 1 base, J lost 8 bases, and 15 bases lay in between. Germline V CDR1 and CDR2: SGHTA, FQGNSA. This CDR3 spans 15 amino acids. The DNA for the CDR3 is TGTGCCAGCAGCTTAGAACACAGGGCGTGGGATGAGCAGTTCTTC. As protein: CASSLEHRAWDEQFF.

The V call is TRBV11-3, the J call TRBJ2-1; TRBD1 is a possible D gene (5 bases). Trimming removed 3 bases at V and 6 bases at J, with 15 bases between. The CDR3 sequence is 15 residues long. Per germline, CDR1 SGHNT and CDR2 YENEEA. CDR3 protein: CASSLDGRVGNEQFF. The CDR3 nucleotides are TGTGCCAGCAGCTTGGATGGCAGGGTGGGCAATGAGCAGTTCTTC.